This T cell receptor (beta chain) emerged from a study of shared clonotypes between healthy human individuals. Study results and caveats: As a rule, naive subsets had a larger estimated richness than memory subsets.

The ends lost 4 bases at V and 6 bases at J; junction bases unmatched: 3. The CDR3 extends over 13 amino acids. Germline-derived CDR1 and CDR2 are SGHNT and YYREEE (reference sequence). Turning to this clone: The target antigen is unknown. Other DNA sequences in the same sample also yield this CDR3.

The method was immunoSEQ multiplex PCR; TCRdb's version includes in-frame clones alone and lacks a portion of them. The sample carries some 2,000,000 clones, about 95% recorded once. Terminally differentiated effector memory CD45RA+ cells were excluded from the naive CD8 cells, which were CD45RO-negative and positively selected for CCR7. The chain is built from TRBV5-4 and TRBJ2-7, with 11 bases matching TRBD2. This clonotype was sampled from a man younger than 35 in good health. The source material was naive CD8+ T cells sorted from blood. In nucleotides, the CDR3 is TGTGCCAGCAGCCTAGCGGGAGGTCTCGAGCAGTACTTC. This gives the protein CASSLAGGLEQYF.